This is a list of T cell receptor beta chains from one sample in a study of beta chain features in type 1 diabetes. Profiling relied on immunoSEQ multiplex PCR, and the TCRdb table lists in-frame clones only, not all of them. The table lists around 400,000 clones, about 15% of them singletons. Sequencing was done on a sample of naive CD4+ T cells from blood. The origin of the receptors is a woman aged 18-30 years in good health. Both conserved end residues are part of each CDR3. A D gene is named only where the DNA matches it firmly. The size of a clone is reported for some rows only, either as once, few or many, or as a class for expanded clones.

>TRBD1|TRBJ2-3|-|TRBV7-3
TGTGCCAGCAGACCCGGACAGGGGGCAGGCACAGATACGCAGTATTTT
CASRPGQGAGTDTQYF
>-|TRBJ2-3|-|TRBV30
TGTGCCTGGAAGACAATTGCCCGACGGTTCTCGGATACGCAGTATTTT
CAWKTIARRFSDTQYF
>TRBD2|TRBJ2-3|few|TRBV7-2
TGTGCCAGCAGACGGACTAGCGGGAGGTTCACAGATACGCAGTATTTT
CASRRTSGRFTDTQYF
>TRBD2|TRBJ2-1|-|TRBV11-1
TGTGCCAGCAGCTTAGGTAGCGGGTCCTACAATGAGCAGTTCTTC
CASSLGSGSYNEQFF
>-|TRBJ1-1|few|TRBV27
TGTGCCAGCAGTTCCTTCAACACTGAAGCTTTCTTT
CASSSFNTEAFF
>TRBD1|TRBJ2-7|few|TRBV11-2
TGTGCCAGCAGCCCAGGACGATCGACAGGGACCTACGAGCAGTACTTC
CASSPGRSTGTYEQYF
>TRBD1|TRBJ1-1|few|TRBV29-1
TGCAGCGTTGTAAGGGACAGACGCACTGAAGCTTTCTTT
CSVVRDRRTEAFF
>-|TRBJ1-1|few|TRBV28
TGTGCCAGCAGTTTTTGGGGGGGAGGTGGTGGAGCTGAAGCTTTCTTT
CASSFWGGGGGAEAFF
>-|TRBJ1-2|few|TRBV7-2
TGTGCCAGCAGCTTAGCGGCAGGGAACTATGGCTACACCTTC
CASSLAAGNYGYTF
>TRBD1|TRBJ2-7|few|TRBV29-1
TGCAGCGCCCGAGAGACAGGGAGCTCCTACGAGCAGTACTTC
CSARETGSSYEQYF
>TRBD1|TRBJ2-7|few|TRBV29-1
TGCAGCGTCGGGACAGCGGCCTACGAGCAGTACTTC
CSVGTAAYEQYF
>TRBD1|TRBJ1-4|few|TRBV7-9
TGTGCCAGCAGCTATCATACAGGGGGGACTAACCACCTCAATGAAAAACTGTTTTTT
CASSYHTGGTNHLNEKLFF
>-|TRBJ1-1|-|TRBV10-3
TGTGCCATCAGTGAGAAGGGGACTGAAGCTTTCTTT
CAISEKGTEAFF
>-|TRBJ2-1|-|TRBV5-1
TGCGCCAGCAGCCAAACAACAGCGGGCTCCTACAATGAGCAGTTCTTC
CASSQTTAGSYNEQFF
>-|TRBJ2-3|-|TRBV9
TGTGCCAGCAGCGCCCCTCCACAGGGATCGGGAGATACGCAGTATTTT
CASSAPPQGSGDTQYF
>-|TRBJ2-5|-|TRBV5-5
TGTGCCAGCAGCTTGGGGCACCTGAGGGAGACCCAGTACTTC
CASSLGHLRETQYF
>TRBD2|TRBJ2-1|-|TRBV15
TGTGCCACCAGCAAAAGCCTAATCCCTCTAGCGGGGTCCTACAATGAGCAGTTCTTC
CATSKSLIPLAGSYNEQFF
>TRBD2|TRBJ2-1|-|TRBV6-5
TGTGCCAGCAGTTCTGAGACTAGCTTAGGTGAGCAGTTCTTC
CASSSETSLGEQFF
>TRBD2|TRBJ2-7|-|TRBV7-9
TGTGCCAGCAGCTCGAAGCGGGGCGGCGAGCAGTACTTC
CASSSKRGGEQYF
>-|TRBJ1-2|few|TRBV11-2
TGTGCCAGCAGGAGGGGGACGAACTATGGCTACACCTTC
CASRRGTNYGYTF
>TRBD1|TRBJ2-7|-|TRBV4-3
TGCGCCAGCAGCCAGCGCCGGGACAGGGATCTCTACGAGCAGTACTTC
CASSQRRDRDLYEQYF
>-|TRBJ2-7|-|TRBV18
TGTGCCAGCTCACCACAGGGGATACTTCTCTACGAGCAGTACTTC
CASSPQGILLYEQYF
>-|TRBJ1-4|once|TRBV13
TGTGCCAGCAGCTCCACAGGGAGGGTTAATGAAAAACTGTTTTTT
CASSSTGRVNEKLFF
>TRBD1|TRBJ1-2|-|TRBV5-6
TGTGCCAGCAGCTCGACAGGGCCCGACTCCCATGGCTACACCTTC
CASSSTGPDSHGYTF
>TRBD1|TRBJ1-3|-|TRBV4-1
TGCGCCAGCAGCCCGGGACAGGGTCCCTCTGGAAACACCATATATTTT
CASSPGQGPSGNTIYF
>TRBD2|TRBJ2-1|-|TRBV13
TGTGCCAGCAGCCCGGGGACTAGCGGATACAATGAGCAGTTCTTC
CASSPGTSGYNEQFF
>-|TRBJ1-3|few|TRBV29-1
TGCAGCGTTGCCCGCTCTGGAAACACCATATATTTT
CSVARSGNTIYF